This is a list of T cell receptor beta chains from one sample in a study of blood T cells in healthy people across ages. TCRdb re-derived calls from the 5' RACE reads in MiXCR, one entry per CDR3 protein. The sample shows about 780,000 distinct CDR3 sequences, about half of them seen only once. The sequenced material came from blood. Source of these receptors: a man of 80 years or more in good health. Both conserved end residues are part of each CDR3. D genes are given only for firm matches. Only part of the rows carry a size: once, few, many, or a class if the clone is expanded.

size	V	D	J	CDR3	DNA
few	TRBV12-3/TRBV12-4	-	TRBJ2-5	CASKRDSQETQYF	TGTGCCAGCAAGCGTGACAGCCAAGAGACCCAGTACTTC
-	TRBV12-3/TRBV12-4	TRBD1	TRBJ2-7	CASSGGTGLYEQYF	TGTGCCAGCAGTGGGGGGACAGGGCTCTACGAGCAGTACTTC
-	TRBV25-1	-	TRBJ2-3	CASSEWKGPKDTQYF	TGTGCCAGCAGTGAATGGAAGGGCCCCAAGGATACGCAGTATTTT
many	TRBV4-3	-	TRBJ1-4	CASSRSQGKLFF	TGCGCCAGCAGCCGATCACAGGGTAAATTGTTTTTT
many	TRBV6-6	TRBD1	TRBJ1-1	CASTWDRNTEAFF	TGTGCCAGCACCTGGGACAGAAACACTGAAGCTTTCTTT
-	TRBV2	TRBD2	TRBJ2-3	CASTQLAGVTDTQYF	TGTGCCAGCACCCAACTAGCGGGAGTTACAGATACGCAGTATTTT
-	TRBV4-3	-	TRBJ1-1	CASSQDRATGPEAFF	TGCGCCAGCAGCCAAGATAGGGCCACAGGACCTGAAGCTTTCTTT
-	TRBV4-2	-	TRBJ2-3	CASSPTVTDTQYF	TGTGCCAGCAGCCCCACTGTCACAGATACGCAGTATTTT
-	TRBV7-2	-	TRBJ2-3	CASSQTRDTQYF	TGTGCCAGCAGCCAGACCCGGGATACGCAGTATTTT
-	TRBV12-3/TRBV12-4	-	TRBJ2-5	CASSRIQYSQETQYF	TGTGCCAGCAGTCGAATTCAGTACAGTCAAGAGACCCAGTACTTC
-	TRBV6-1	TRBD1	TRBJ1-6	CASSDTGVSPLHF	TGTGCCAGCAGTGATACAGGGGTCTCACCCCTCCACTTT
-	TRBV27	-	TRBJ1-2	CASSGSWQGYGYTF	TGTGCCAGCAGTGGGAGTTGGCAGGGCTATGGCTACACCTTC
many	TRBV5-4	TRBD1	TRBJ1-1	CASSLRQGVGTEAFF	TGTGCCAGCAGCTTAAGGCAGGGGGTCGGCACTGAAGCTTTCTTT
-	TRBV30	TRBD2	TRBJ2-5	CAWSLAGGRTQYF	TGTGCCTGGAGTCTGGCGGGAGGTCGGACCCAGTACTTC
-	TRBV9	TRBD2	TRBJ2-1	CASSALAGDYNEQFF	TGTGCCAGCAGCGCGCTGGCGGGGGACTACAATGAGCAGTTCTTC
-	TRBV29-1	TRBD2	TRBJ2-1	CSVLAGGLEQFF	TGCAGCGTTTTAGCGGGAGGGCTTGAGCAGTTCTTC
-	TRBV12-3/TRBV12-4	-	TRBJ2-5	CASSGTARETQYF	TGTGCCAGCAGTGGGACCGCAAGAGAGACCCAGTACTTC
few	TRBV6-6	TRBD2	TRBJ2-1	CASSWGGTGNEQFF	TGTGCCAGCAGTTGGGGGGGGACCGGCAATGAGCAGTTCTTC
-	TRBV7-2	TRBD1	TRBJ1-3	CASSLSLGVGQGISGNTIYF	TGTGCCAGCAGCTTAAGTCTCGGTGTAGGACAGGGAATCTCTGGAAACACCATATATTTT
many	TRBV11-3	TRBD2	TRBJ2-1	CASSSSSGRRNEQFF	TGTGCCAGCAGCTCCTCTAGCGGGAGAAGGAATGAGCAGTTCTTC
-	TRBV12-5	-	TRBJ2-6	CASGARMDSSGANVLTF	TGTGCTAGTGGTGCACGGATGGACAGTTCTGGGGCCAACGTCCTGACTTTC
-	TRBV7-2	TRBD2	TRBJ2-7	CASSLEFSGFSYEQYF	TGTGCCAGCAGCTTAGAGTTTAGCGGGTTTTCCTACGAGCAGTACTTC
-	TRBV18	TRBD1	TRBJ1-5	CANSGQGDQPQHF	TGTGCCAACTCAGGACAGGGGGATCAGCCCCAGCATTTT
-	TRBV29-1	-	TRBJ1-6	CSVEWDGTPHF	TGCAGCGTTGAATGGGATGGGACCCCCCACTTT
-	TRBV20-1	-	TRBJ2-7	CSARDQGSGVGTYNEQYF	TGCAGTGCTAGAGATCAAGGGTCGGGAGTGGGGACCTACAATGAGCAGTACTTC
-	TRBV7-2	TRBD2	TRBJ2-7	CASSAGTSGRSSYEQYF	TGTGCCAGCAGCGCCGGGACTAGCGGGAGGAGCTCCTACGAGCAGTACTTC
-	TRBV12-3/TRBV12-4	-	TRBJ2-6	CASTAPGLAGANVLTF	TGTGCCAGCACCGCGCCGGGTTTGGCTGGGGCCAACGTACTGACTTTC
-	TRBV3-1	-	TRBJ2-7	CASSQDPDTYEQYF	TGTGCCAGCAGCCAAGACCCGGACACCTACGAGCAGTACTTC
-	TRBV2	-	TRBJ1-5	CASCYSNQPQHF	TGTGCCAGCTGTTATAGCAATCAGCCCCAGCATTTT
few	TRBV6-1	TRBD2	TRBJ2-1	CASRPRRLAGNYNEQFF	TGTGCCAGCAGGCCTCGGCGACTAGCGGGAAATTACAATGAGCAGTTCTTC
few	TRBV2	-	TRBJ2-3	CASIQGVADTQYF	TGTGCCAGCATTCAGGGCGTCGCAGATACGCAGTATTTT
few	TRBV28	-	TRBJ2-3	CASSSTSITGTGDTQYF	TGTGCCAGCAGTTCCACAAGCATAACGGGGACGGGGGATACGCAGTATTTT
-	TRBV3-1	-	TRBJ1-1	CASSQRQEVGEAFF	TGTGCCAGCAGCCAACGACAGGAGGTCGGTGAAGCTTTCTTT
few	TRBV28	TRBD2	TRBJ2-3	CASSELAGGPYNTQYF	TGTGCCAGCAGCGAACTAGCGGGAGGGCCGTATAATACGCAGTATTTT
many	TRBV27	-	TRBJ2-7	CASSPFRGEQYF	TGTGCCAGCAGTCCATTCCGAGGCGAGCAGTACTTC
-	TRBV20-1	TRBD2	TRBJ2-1	CSARQRLAATISYEQFF	TGCAGTGCTCGACAAAGACTAGCGGCAACAATCTCCTACGAGCAGTTCTTC
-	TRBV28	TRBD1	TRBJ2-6	CASRTGTGNSGAIVLTF	TGTGCCAGCAGGACCGGGACAGGCAACTCTGGGGCCATCGTCCTGACTTTC
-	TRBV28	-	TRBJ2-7	CASSFVTTFSYEQYF	TGTGCCAGCAGTTTCGTTACAACTTTCTCCTACGAGCAGTACTTC
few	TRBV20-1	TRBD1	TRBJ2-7	CSARDPVRDRGREQYF	TGCAGTGCTAGAGATCCCGTCCGGGACAGGGGACGCGAGCAGTACTTC
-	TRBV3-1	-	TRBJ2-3	CASRGTASTDTQYF	TGTGCCAGCAGAGGGACCGCTAGCACAGATACGCAGTATTTT
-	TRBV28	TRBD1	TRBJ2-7	CASRTGTGEQYF	TGTGCCAGCAGGACAGGGACGGGCGAGCAGTACTTC
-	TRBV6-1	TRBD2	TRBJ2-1	CASNPGTSGRVEQFF	TGTGCCAGCAATCCCGGGACTAGCGGGAGGGTTGAGCAGTTCTTC
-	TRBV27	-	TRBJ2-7	CASSLSGNHYEQYF	TGTGCCAGCAGTTTATCGGGAAACCATTACGAGCAGTACTTC
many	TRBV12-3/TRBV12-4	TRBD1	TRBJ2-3	CASRRTGGAGNSGTYTQYF	TGTGCCAGCAGGCGGACAGGGGGCGCGGGAAATAGCGGGACCTATACGCAGTATTTT
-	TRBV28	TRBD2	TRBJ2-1	CASSLSSGRSPTNYNEQFF	TGTGCCAGCAGTCTGTCTAGCGGGAGGTCCCCTACCAATTACAATGAGCAGTTCTTC
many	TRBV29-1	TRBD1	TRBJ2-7	CSVGGDSQTYEQYF	TGCAGCGTTGGAGGGGACAGCCAAACCTACGAGCAGTACTTC
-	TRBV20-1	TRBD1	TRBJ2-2	CSAWDRGTNTGELFF	TGCAGTGCTTGGGACAGGGGCACGAACACCGGGGAGCTGTTTTTT
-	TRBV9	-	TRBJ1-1	CASSVTGSAAEAFF	TGTGCCAGCAGCGTTACAGGGAGTGCCGCTGAAGCTTTCTTT
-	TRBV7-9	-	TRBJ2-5	CASSPKGPETQYF	TGTGCCAGCAGCCCGAAGGGACCGGAGACCCAGTACTTC
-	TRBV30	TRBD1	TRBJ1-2	CAWRARDSNYGYTF	TGTGCCTGGAGAGCCCGGGACAGCAACTATGGCTACACCTTC